This TCR beta chain was captured by sequencing in a study of control samples from healthy donors and cancer patients. Produced via immunoSEQ multiplex PCR; TCRdb's table is partial and in-frame only. The sample shows 29,000 or so clones, 70% to 90% of them seen only once. The CDR3 runs 16 residues. V lost 1 base and J 0 bases, leaving 10 bases between the germline ends. The germline V gene has CDR1 SGHVS and CDR2 FQNEAQ. The chain carries TRBV7-8 and TRBJ1-3; D gene ambiguous. Sequencing input: formalin-fixed, paraffin-embedded tissue. The clonotype originates from a female donor with melanoma. The chain's CDR3 is CASSLGQWGSGNTIYF. For the CDR3, the DNA is TGTGCCAGCAGCTTAGGTCAATGGGGCTCTGGAAACACCATATATTTT. The entire variable domain, with the rest obtained from reference TRBV7-8 and TRBJ1-3, is as follows: GAGVSQSPRYKVAKRGQDVALRCDPISGHVSLFWYQQALGQGPEFLTYFQNEAQLDKSGLPSDRFFAERPEGSVSTLKIQRTQQEDSAVYLCASSLGQWGSGNTIYFGEGSWLTVV.